Listed here are 2 T cell receptor beta chains from one sample, sequenced in a study of blood T cells in healthy people across ages. Primers used in a second PCR of roughly 6 to 11 cycles were a sample-barcoded 5' primer and a J-beta primer mix. TCRdb redid the calling of the 5' RACE reads with MiXCR, one entry per CDR3 protein. The sample consists of some 1,500,000 distinct CDR3 sequences, roughly 43% of them appearing once. Sequencing was done on a sample of blood. Receptor source: a woman under 30 in good health.

The chain combines TRBV5-1 with TRBJ1-2; D perhaps matches TRBD1 (6 bases). V shed 0 bases and J shed 5 bases, with 20 bases lying between them. Per germline, CDR1 SGHRS and CDR2 YFSETQ. The CDR3 is 17 residues long. CDR3 residues: CASSLVGQLQKWYGYTF. CDR3 nucleotide sequence: TGCGCCAGCAGCTTGGTAGGACAGCTCCAGAAGTGGTATGGCTACACCTTC.

This chain connects TRBV5-1 to TRBJ2-7, with D tentatively TRBD1 or TRBD2 (5 bases each). Germline V lookup: CDR1 SGHRS, CDR2 YFSETQ. With 4 bases removed from V and 2 bases from J, the gap between germline ends came to 16 bases. There are 15 residues in the CDR3. CDR3 nucleotide sequence: TGCGCCAGCAGCCGTGGCAGGGACCCTCCCTACGAGCAGTACTTC. Translated, it gives CASSRGRDPPYEQYF.